Below are 26 T cell receptor beta chains sequenced from a single sample in a study of T cells in Graves' hyperthyroidism and ophthalmopathy. Amplified TCR beta CDR3 regions derived from RNA transcripts. First-round RT-PCR with HTBI primers amplified the TCR CDR3 region. TCRdb re-analysed the multiplex PCR reads in MiXCR, keeping a single row per CDR3 protein. The sample has a few hundred thousand distinct CDR3 sequences, approximately 14% seen once. Sequences were obtained from blood. Every receptor here comes from a woman aged 25 to 45 with Graves' hyperthyroidism.

There are many counts of this clonotype. This chain links TRBV6-2 or TRBV6-3 with TRBJ2-2, with TRBD2 as a possible D gene (5 bases). V gave up 7 bases and J gave up 6 bases, with 12 bases separating them. Germline V CDR1 and CDR2: MNHEY, SVGEGT. This CDR3 has 13 residues. For the CDR3, the DNA is TGTGCCAGCACCCCGAGGGTGTCCGGGGAGCTGTTTTTT. Residues: CASTPRVSGELFF.

This clonotype appeared a few times. This sequence joins TRBV6-2 or TRBV6-3 and TRBJ2-7; D is uncertain. Germline V gene lookup returns CDR1 MNHEY and CDR2 SVGEGT. Trimming took 4 bases from V and 0 from J, leaving 13 bases between them. This CDR3 has 15 amino acids. Here the CDR3 DNA reads TGTGCCAGCAGTTCCCCGACCGCCCGCTCCTACGAGCAGTACTTC. This gives the protein CASSSPTARSYEQYF.

The table lists this clonotype with many counts. This chain connects TRBV30 to TRBJ1-4; the D gene is possibly TRBD1 (5 bases). Germline lookup yields CDR1 GTSNPN and CDR2 SVGIG (reference sequence). Trimming took 3 bases from V and 1 from J, leaving 9 bases between them. The CDR3 is 14 residues long. CDR3 protein: CAWRARVTNEKLFF. The CDR3, as DNA: TGTGCCTGGAGAGCCAGGGTAACTAATGAAAAACTGTTTTTT.

In its sample, this clonotype was seen many times. The V call is TRBV3-1, the J call TRBJ1-1, with D unresolved. Trimming stripped 1 base from V and 1 base from J, with 10 bases between. The CDR3 has 15 amino acids. Germline CDR1 and CDR2: LGHDT and YNNKEL (reference sequence). The CDR3 loop is CASSQAGVKNTEAFF. The CDR3 region has the DNA TGTGCCAGCAGCCAAGCGGGAGTCAAGAACACTGAAGCTTTCTTT.

This clonotype was counted at least ten times. The rearrangement joins TRBV9 to TRBJ1-5, with D uncertain. V was trimmed by 0 bases and J by 3 bases, leaving 7 bases between them. Per germline, CDR1 SGDLS and CDR2 YYNGEE. The CDR3 is 14 residues long. CDR3 amino acids: CASSVEPHNQPQHF. The CDR3 coding sequence is TGTGCCAGCAGCGTAGAGCCCCACAATCAGCCCCAGCATTTT. Together with reference TRBV9 and TRBJ1-5, the CDR3 gives the full variable domain: DSGVTQTPKHLITATGQRVTLRCSPRSGDLSVYWYQQSLDQGLQFLIQYYNGEERAKGNILERFSAQQFPDLHSELNLSSLELGDSALYFCASSVEPHNQPQHFGDGTRLSIL.

The rearrangement links TRBV7-2 to TRBJ2-4; D possibly corresponds to TRBD2 (6 bases). Trimming took off 4 bases at V and 8 bases at J, with 27 bases between the two ends. Germline lookup yields CDR1 SGHTA and CDR2 FQGNSA. This CDR3 region has 18 residues. This CDR3 is CASSSTAVGDSKTDIQYF. The CDR3 DNA follows: TGTGCCAGCAGCTCAACCGCGGTTGGGGACTCAAAAACAGACATTCAGTACTTC.

The chain carries TRBV7-8 and TRBJ2-1, with D unclear. V lost 1 base and J 10 bases, leaving 14 bases between the germline ends. There are 14 residues in the CDR3. Germline values: CDR1 SGHVS, CDR2 FQNEAQ. DNA of the CDR3: TGTGCCAGCAGCTTAGATTCGGCGGCCCAGGAGCAGTTCTTC. Encoded protein: CASSLDSAAQEQFF. Variable domain in full (rest from reference TRBV7-8 and TRBJ2-1): GAGVSQSPRYKVAKRGQDVALRCDPISGHVSLFWYQQALGQGPEFLTYFQNEAQLDKSGLPSDRFFAERPEGSVSTLKIQRTQQEDSAVYLCASSLDSAAQEQFFGPGTRLTVL.

This chain links TRBV7-9 with TRBJ2-1, with 10 bases lining up with TRBD2. CDR1 and CDR2 from the germline V gene are SEHNR and FQNEAQ (reference sequence). The CDR3 sequence is 18 residues long. The V and J ends lost 3 bases and 7 bases, in that order; junction bases with no gene match: 15. CDR3 sequence: CASSFVAGGKSSLNEQFF. CDR3 sequence (DNA): TGTGCCAGCAGCTTTGTAGCGGGAGGAAAGAGCAGTTTGAATGAGCAGTTCTTC.

To note about this clonotype: This could be a read error, since a much larger clone is one nucleotide away. The J gene is TRBJ1-5, the V gene TRBV6-9, with TRBD1 matching over 8 bases. The CDR3 is 14 residues long. Germline V gives CDR1 MNHGY, CDR2 SVAAGI. The DNA of the CDR3 is TGTGCCAGCAGTTCTGGACAGGGCAATCGGCCCCAGCATTTT. Encoded protein: CASSSGQGNRPQHF.

Notes on this clonotype: Given a much more abundant clone one base away, this may be a read error. V usage is TRBV12-3 or TRBV12-4 and J usage is TRBJ2-1; TRBD1 matches at 9 bases. The trim removed 3 bases at V and 7 bases at J, leaving 10 bases unmatched. The CDR3 totals 16 residues. This chain's CDR3 is CASSFHKGTGLNEQFF. The CDR3 nucleotides are TGTGCCAGCAGTTTTCATAAGGGGACAGGGCTGAATGAGCAGTTCTTC.

V usage is TRBV6-1 and J usage is TRBJ2-1; 15 nucleotides align to TRBD2. The CDR3 is 15 amino acids. The junction had 4 bases not matched to a gene; V was cut back by 6 bases and J by 7 bases. Germline-derived CDR1 and CDR2 are MNHNS and SASEGT. CDR3 amino acids: CASSRGTSGRNEQFF. DNA for the CDR3: TGTGCCAGCAGCCGAGGGACTAGCGGGAGGAATGAGCAGTTCTTC.

In this sample, this clonotype turned up a few times. V is TRBV6-1 and J is TRBJ1-3; TRBD1 is a possible D gene (5 bases). The CDR3 loop spans 16 amino acids. The V end lost 2 bases, the J end lost 4 bases, and 15 bases lay between the germline ends. Per germline, CDR1 MNHNS and CDR2 SASEGT. The CDR3, as DNA: TGTGCCAGCAGTGAATCGGACATCCCTGTCGGAAACACCATATATTTT. Residues: CASSESDIPVGNTIYF.

In this sample, this clonotype turned up many times. The chain recombines TRBV6-1 with TRBJ1-5; D not resolved. There are 14 residues in the CDR3. Per the germline V gene, CDR1 is MNHNS and CDR2 is SASEGT. Trimming left V 1 base short and J 3 bases short, with 7 bases between. CDR3 amino acids: CASSEVGFNQPQHF. CDR3 in DNA: TGTGCCAGCAGTGAAGTAGGATTCAATCAGCCCCAGCATTTT.

The sample holds many counts of this clonotype. The genes are TRBV2 and TRBJ1-2; TRBD1 aligns across 8 bases. Germline assignment: CDR1 SNHLY and CDR2 FYNNEI. The CDR3 sequence is 16 residues long. V dropped 6 bases and J dropped 6; count of bases not matched to a gene: 15. The CDR3 sequence: CASRTIWTGKVNGYTF. The CDR3 nucleotides are TGTGCCAGCAGAACCATCTGGACAGGGAAGGTCAATGGCTACACCTTC. Together with reference TRBV2 and TRBJ1-2, the CDR3 gives the full variable domain: EPEVTQTPSHQVTQMGQEVILRCVPISNHLYFYWYRQILGQKVEFLVSFYNNEISEKSEIFDDQFSVERPDGSNFTLKIRSTKLEDSAMYFCASRTIWTGKVNGYTFGSGTRLTVV.

This chain connects TRBV5-4 to TRBJ1-2; D might be TRBD1 (5 bases). The V gene lost 4 bases and the J gene lost 8 bases, with 15 bases spanning the gap. CDR1 is SGHNT, CDR2 YYREEE, per germline (reference sequence). This CDR3 region has 13 residues. Here the CDR3 reads CASSVGRRGGYTF. The CDR3 DNA reads TGTGCCAGCAGCGTAGGACGGAGGGGAGGCTACACCTTC.

CDR3 bases: TGTGCCAGCAGCTCGCCGGGACAGGGAAAGGCCGGGGAGCTGTTTTTT. Residues: CASSSPGQGKAGELFF. The chain joins TRBV5-8 to TRBJ2-2; TRBD1 aligns across 9 bases. The germline V gene encodes CDR1 SGHTS and CDR2 YDEGEE. V shed 3 bases, J shed 6 bases, and the junction held 9 bases outside the gene matches. This CDR3 has 16 residues.

This clonotype was seen ten or more times. The V call is TRBV15, the J call TRBJ2-7; 10 nucleotides agree with TRBD1. With V trimmed by 3 bases and J by 5 bases, 7 bases remained unmatched. Germline CDR1 and CDR2: LNHNV and YYDKDF (reference sequence). The CDR3 length is 15 residues. CDR3 protein: CATSSRTGGINEQYF. DNA for the CDR3: TGTGCCACCAGCAGCAGGACAGGGGGTATCAACGAGCAGTACTTC.

The gene calls are TRBV7-6 and TRBJ2-5, with 8 bases that match TRBD2. The trim removed 0 bases at V and 1 base at J, leaving 1 base unmatched. The CDR3 consists of 15 residues. The germline gives CDR1 SGHVS, CDR2 FNYEAQ. The CDR3 DNA is TGTGCCAGCAGCTTAGCAGCGGGGGCCCAAGAGACCCAGTACTTC. Its protein product is CASSLAAGAQETQYF.

The table lists this clonotype with many counts. V and J are TRBV3-1 and TRBJ2-3, with 7 positions matching TRBD1. This CDR3 comprises 15 residues. Germline assignment: CDR1 LGHDT and CDR2 YNNKEL (reference sequence). Unmatched junction bases numbered 5, after V lost 5 bases and J lost 0 bases. For the CDR3, the DNA is TGTGCCAGCAGCACCCGGGACAGTAGCACAGATACGCAGTATTTT. This encodes CASSTRDSSTDTQYF.

This clonotype occurred many times. V is TRBV2 and J is TRBJ2-7, with TRBD1 matching 11 bases. Per the germline V gene, CDR1 is SNHLY and CDR2 is FYNNEI. The CDR3 sequence is 20 residues long. V lost 7 bases to trimming and J lost 4 bases; unmatched junction nucleotides: 24. Written as DNA, the CDR3 is TGTGCCAGCATTTCAAGTTTCTGGACAGGGGGCGCTTGGGGGGCGTACGAGCAGTACTTC. It translates to CASISSFWTGGAWGAYEQYF.

There are many counts of this clonotype. The chain couples TRBV2 to TRBJ2-7; TRBD1 is a possible D gene (5 bases). CDR1 SNHLY and CDR2 FYNNEI come from the germline V gene. The CDR3 totals 13 residues. The germline V and J ends were trimmed by 2 bases and 3 bases, with 8 bases remaining between them. This CDR3 reads CASSEWGSYEQYF. For the CDR3, the DNA is TGTGCCAGCAGTGAATGGGGCAGCTACGAGCAGTACTTC.

A remark on this clonotype: An end of the junction does not agree with germline; a read error may underlie this. V usage is TRBV20-1 and J usage is TRBJ2-5, with TRBD2 as a possible D gene (5 bases). Germline V gene sequence: CDR1 DFQATT, CDR2 SNEGSKA (reference sequence). The CDR3 has 16 amino acids. CDR3 DNA sequence: TGCTGTGCTAGAACCGACGGGGAGCAAACCCTGGGGACCCAGTACTTC. This gives the protein CCARTDGEQTLGTQYF.

This clonotype was recorded a few times. One base away lies a much larger clone, so this may be a sequencing read error. The chain carries TRBV5-1 and TRBJ2-1; 8 positions agree with TRBD2. Germline V lookup: CDR1 SGHRS, CDR2 YFSETQ. Trimming at V came to 2 bases and at J to 4 bases, leaving 5 bases not matched to a gene. The CDR3 has 15 amino acids. The CDR3 bases are TGCGCCAGCAGCTTTTCACTAGCGGCTTACAATGAGCAGTTCTTC. Amino acid sequence: CASSFSLAAYNEQFF.

This clonotype was seen ten or more times. The rearrangement links TRBV6-1 to TRBJ1-1; D ambiguous. The CDR3 has 15 amino acids. Trimming took 4 bases from V and 1 from J, leaving 13 bases between them. Germline CDR1 MNHNS, CDR2 SASEGT. The CDR3 is CASSVLRAQNTEAFF. In DNA, the CDR3 is TGTGCCAGCAGTGTGTTGCGGGCCCAGAACACTGAAGCTTTCTTT.

The sample holds a few counts of this clonotype. This chain joins TRBV12-3 or TRBV12-4 and TRBJ2-3; D gene uncertain. The CDR3 consists of 15 residues. Trimming shortened V by 3 bases and J by 0 bases, and 10 bases separated the two germline ends. In DNA, the CDR3 is TGTGCCAGCAGTTTCCCCACATTTAGCACAGATACGCAGTATTTT. Its protein product is CASSFPTFSTDTQYF.

The chain is built from TRBV4-2 and TRBJ2-7, with D possibly being TRBD1 (6 bases). Germline CDR1 reads LGHNA; CDR2 reads YNFKEQ. V was clipped by 2 bases and J by 3 bases, with 11 bases between them. This CDR3 comprises 14 residues. CDR3 sequence: CASSQTGQYYEQYF. DNA for the CDR3: TGTGCCAGCAGCCAAACCGGACAGTACTACGAGCAGTACTTC.